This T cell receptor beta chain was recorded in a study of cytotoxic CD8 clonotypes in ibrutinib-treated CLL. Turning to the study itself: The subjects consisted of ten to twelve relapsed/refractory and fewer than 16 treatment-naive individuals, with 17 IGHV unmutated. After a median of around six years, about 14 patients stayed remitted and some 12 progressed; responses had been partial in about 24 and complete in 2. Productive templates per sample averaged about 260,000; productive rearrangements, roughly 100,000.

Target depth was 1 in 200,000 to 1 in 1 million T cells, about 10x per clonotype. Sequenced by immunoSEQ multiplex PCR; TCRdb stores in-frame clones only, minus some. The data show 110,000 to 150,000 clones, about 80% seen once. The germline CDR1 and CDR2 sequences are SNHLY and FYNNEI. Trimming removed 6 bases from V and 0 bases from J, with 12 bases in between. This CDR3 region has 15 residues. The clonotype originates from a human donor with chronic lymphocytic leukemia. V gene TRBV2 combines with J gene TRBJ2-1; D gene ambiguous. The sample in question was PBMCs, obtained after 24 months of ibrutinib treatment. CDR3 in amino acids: CASSQVHGSYNEQFF. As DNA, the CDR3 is TGTGCCAGCAGCCAGGTTCATGGCTCCTACAATGAGCAGTTCTTC.